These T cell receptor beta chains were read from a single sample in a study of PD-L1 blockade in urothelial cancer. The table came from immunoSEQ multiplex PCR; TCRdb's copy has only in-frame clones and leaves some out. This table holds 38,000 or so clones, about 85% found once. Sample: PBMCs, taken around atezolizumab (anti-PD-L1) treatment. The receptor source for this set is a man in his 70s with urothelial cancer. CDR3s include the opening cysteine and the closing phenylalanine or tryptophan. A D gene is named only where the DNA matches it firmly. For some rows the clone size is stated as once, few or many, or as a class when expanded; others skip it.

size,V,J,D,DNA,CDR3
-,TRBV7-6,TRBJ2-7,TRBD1,TGTGCCAGCAGCTTAGGTACTCCGGGACAGGCAGTGTACGAGCAGTACTTC,CASSLGTPGQAVYEQYF
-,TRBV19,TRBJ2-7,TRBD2,TGTGCCAGTAGTACCGGGGCGGGAGTGTACGAGCAGTACTTC,CASSTGAGVYEQYF
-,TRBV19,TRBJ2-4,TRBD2,TGTGCCAGTAGTATGGATAGCGGGACCAAAAACATTCAGTACTTC,CASSMDSGTKNIQYF
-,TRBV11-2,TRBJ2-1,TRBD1,TGTGCCAGCGGCCAACACGGACAGGCCCCCTACAATGAGCAGTTCTTC,CASGQHGQAPYNEQFF
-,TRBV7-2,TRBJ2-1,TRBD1,TGTGCCAGCAGCCACCCGGACAGGGAGGACAATGAGCAGTTCTTC,CASSHPDREDNEQFF
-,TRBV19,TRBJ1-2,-,TGTGCCAGTACCTCGGGACTCCCGGAGGAAAGATATGGCTACACCTTC,CASTSGLPEERYGYTF
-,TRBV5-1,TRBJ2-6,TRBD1,TGCGCCAGCAGCTCCGGGACAGGGGGCCCTGGGGCCAACGTCCTGACTTTC,CASSSGTGGPGANVLTF
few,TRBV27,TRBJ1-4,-,TGTGCCAGCAGTTTTTCAGGGTATGAAAAACTGTTTTTT,CASSFSGYEKLFF
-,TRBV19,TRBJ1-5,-,TGTGCCAGTAGTAAACAGGGTGTCGATAGCAATCAGCCCCAGCATTTT,CASSKQGVDSNQPQHF
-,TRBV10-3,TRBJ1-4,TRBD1,TGTGCCATCAGTGAGTCCAGGGGGTATGAAAAACTGTTTTTT,CAISESRGYEKLFF
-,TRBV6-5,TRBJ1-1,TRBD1,TGTGCCAGCAGTACACAGGGGGGGCCCACTGAAGCTTTCTTT,CASSTQGGPTEAFF
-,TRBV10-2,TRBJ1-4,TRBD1,TGCGCCAGCAAAGGGGGCTTTTTTAATGAAAAACTGTTTTTT,CASKGGFFNEKLFF
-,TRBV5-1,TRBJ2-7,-,TGCGCCAGCAGCTCACTGAACGGAGGCATCTCCTACGAGCAGTACTTC,CASSSLNGGISYEQYF
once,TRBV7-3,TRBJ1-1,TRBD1,TGTGCCAGCAGCTTAACGACAGGGATGAACACTGAAGCTTTCTTT,CASSLTTGMNTEAFF
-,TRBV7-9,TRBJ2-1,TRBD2,TGTGCCAGCAGCTCGTACCCCCTAGCGGACCTCTACAATGAGCAGTTCTTC,CASSSYPLADLYNEQFF
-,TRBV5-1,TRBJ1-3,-,TGCGCCAGCGGTGATCCCGCCGGGGGAAACACCATATATTTT,CASGDPAGGNTIYF
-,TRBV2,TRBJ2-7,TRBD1,TGTGCCAGCAGTGAAGCGTCGGGACAGGGGGCACGAACCTACGAGCAGTACTTC,CASSEASGQGARTYEQYF
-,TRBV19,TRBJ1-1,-,TGTGCCAGTAGTCCGCGGCCCCGTGAAGCTTTCTTT,CASSPRPREAFF
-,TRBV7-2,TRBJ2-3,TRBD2,TGTGCCAGCAGCTTATCCTCTAGCGGGAGGCCAAGCACAGATACGCAGTATTTT,CASSLSSSGRPSTDTQYF
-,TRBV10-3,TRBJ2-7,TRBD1,TGTGCCATCACAACCGGGACAGATGCCTACGAGCAGTACTTC,CAITTGTDAYEQYF
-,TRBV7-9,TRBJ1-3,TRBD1,TGTGCCAGCAGCATTGACAGGGGAGGCGCAGACACCATATATTTT,CASSIDRGGADTIYF
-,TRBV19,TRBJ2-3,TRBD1,TGTGCCAGTAGTACCCCGGGACAGGGGGCTAGCACAGATACGCAGTATTTT,CASSTPGQGASTDTQYF
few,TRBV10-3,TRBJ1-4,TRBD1,TGTGCCATCAGCGGACAGGGAGGTACTAATGAAAAACTGTTTTTT,CAISGQGGTNEKLFF
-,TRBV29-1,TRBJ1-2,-,TGCAGCGTTGGGGACATGAACTATGGCTACACCTTC,CSVGDMNYGYTF
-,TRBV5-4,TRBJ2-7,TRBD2,TGTGCCAGCAGCTTGGCGGCGGGAGGGCTCCACGAGCAGTACTTC,CASSLAAGGLHEQYF
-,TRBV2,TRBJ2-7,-,TGTGCCAGCAGTGAACTAGTATCCTACGAGCAGTACTTC,CASSELVSYEQYF
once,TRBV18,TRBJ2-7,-,TGTGCCAGCTCTATGCAGGGTTCCTACGAGCAGTACTTC,CASSMQGSYEQYF
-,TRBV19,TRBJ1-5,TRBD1,TGTGCCAGTAGGGACAGGGGGCGGCAGCCCCAGCATTTT,CASRDRGRQPQHF
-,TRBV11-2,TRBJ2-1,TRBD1,TGTGCCAGCAGCTTAGAGGGCAGGGGGACCTACAATGAGCAGTTCTTC,CASSLEGRGTYNEQFF
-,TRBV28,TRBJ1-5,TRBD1,TGTGCCAGCAGTTCACAAATGACAGGGAGCGGCAATCAGCCCCAGCATTTT,CASSSQMTGSGNQPQHF
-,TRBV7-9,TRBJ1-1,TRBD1,TGTGCCAGCAGCTCGCTCCTGGGACAGCTAGGCACTGAAGCTTTCTTT,CASSSLLGQLGTEAFF
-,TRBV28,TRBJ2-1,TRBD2,TGTGCCAGCAGTCCGTCCCCCCGACTAGCGGGAGAGTGGTTTGAGCAGTTCTTC,CASSPSPRLAGEWFEQFF
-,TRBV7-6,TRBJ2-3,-,TGTGCCAGCAGCACGGGCGGGGTGACAGATACGCAGTATTTT,CASSTGGVTDTQYF
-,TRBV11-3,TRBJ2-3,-,TGTGCCAGCAGCCCCGGGACAGATACGCAGTATTTT,CASSPGTDTQYF
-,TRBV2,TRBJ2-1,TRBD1,TGTGCCAGCAGAAGGGACAGGGGCGATGAGCAGTTCTTC,CASRRDRGDEQFF
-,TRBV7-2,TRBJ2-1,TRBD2,TGTGCCAGCAGCTTAGTGCGGCGGACTAGCGGGAGGGTTGATGAGCAGTTCTTC,CASSLVRRTSGRVDEQFF
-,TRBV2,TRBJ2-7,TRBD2,TGTGCCAGCGCACCGTTGTCTAGCGGGGTGGACGAGCAGTACTTC,CASAPLSSGVDEQYF
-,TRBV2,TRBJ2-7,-,TGTGCCAGCGGGAGATCCTACGAGCAGTACTTC,CASGRSYEQYF
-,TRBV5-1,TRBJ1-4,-,TGCGCCAGCAGCTTGAGGGGGTTTCGAAATGAAAAACTGTTTTTT,CASSLRGFRNEKLFF
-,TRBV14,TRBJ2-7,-,TGTGCCAGCAGCGCGGGTCTCTTCTACGAGCAGTACTTC,CASSAGLFYEQYF
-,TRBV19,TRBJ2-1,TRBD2,TGTGCCAGTAAGGGGTCTAGCGGGCTTACGAATGAGCAGTTCTTC,CASKGSSGLTNEQFF
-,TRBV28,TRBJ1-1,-,TGTGCCAGCCTCGACCAGGCCTTCAGGGGGAACACTGAAGCTTTCTTT,CASLDQAFRGNTEAFF
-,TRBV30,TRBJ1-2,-,TGTGCCTGGAGTGTCCCAGGGAATGGCTACACCTTC,CAWSVPGNGYTF
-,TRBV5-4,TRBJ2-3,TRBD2,TGTGCCAGCAGCCGCGGCGGTAGCGGGAGAATTGATACGCAGTATTTT,CASSRGGSGRIDTQYF
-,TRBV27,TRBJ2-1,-,TGTGCCAGCAGTTTTGGTGGCGGGGACAATGAGCAGTTCTTC,CASSFGGGDNEQFF
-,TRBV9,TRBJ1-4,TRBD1,TGTGCCAGCAGCGCTCAGGGGGATGGTGAAAAACTGTTTTTT,CASSAQGDGEKLFF
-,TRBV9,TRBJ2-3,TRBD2,TGTGCCAGCAGCGCCCCGTACCCTAGCGGGGTCACAGATACGCAGTATTTT,CASSAPYPSGVTDTQYF
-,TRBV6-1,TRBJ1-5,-,TGTGCCAGCAGGGGGGGACGGATGGGGGGTCAGCCCCAGCATTTT,CASRGGRMGGQPQHF
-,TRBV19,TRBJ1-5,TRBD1,TGTGCCAGTAAAAACCGGCGGGGACAGGACCGATATAGCAATCAGCCCCAGCATTTT,CASKNRRGQDRYSNQPQHF
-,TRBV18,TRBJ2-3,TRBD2,TGTGCCAGCTCCCTGACTAGCGGGGCCACAGATACGCAGTATTTT,CASSLTSGATDTQYF
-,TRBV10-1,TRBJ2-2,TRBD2,TGCGCCAGCAGGGGGACTAGCGCGAACACCGGGGAGCTGTTTTTT,CASRGTSANTGELFF
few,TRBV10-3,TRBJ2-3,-,TGTGCCATCAGTGGCGGGGGCTCCACAGATACGCAGTATTTT,CAISGGGSTDTQYF